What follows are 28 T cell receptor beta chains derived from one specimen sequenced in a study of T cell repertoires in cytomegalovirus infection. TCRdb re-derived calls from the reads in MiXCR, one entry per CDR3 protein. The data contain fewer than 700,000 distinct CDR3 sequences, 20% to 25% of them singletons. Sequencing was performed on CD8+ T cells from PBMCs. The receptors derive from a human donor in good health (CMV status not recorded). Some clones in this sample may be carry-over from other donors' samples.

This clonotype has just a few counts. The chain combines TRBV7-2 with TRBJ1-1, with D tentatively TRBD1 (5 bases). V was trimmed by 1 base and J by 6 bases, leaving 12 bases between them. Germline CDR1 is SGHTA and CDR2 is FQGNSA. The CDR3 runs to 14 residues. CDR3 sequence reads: CASSLDQGDAEAFF. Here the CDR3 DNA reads TGTGCCAGCAGCTTAGATCAGGGTGATGCTGAAGCTTTCTTT. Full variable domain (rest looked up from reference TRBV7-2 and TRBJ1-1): GAGVSQSPSNKVTEKGKDVELRCDPISGHTALYWYRQSLGQGLEFLIYFQGNSAPDKSGLPSDRFSAERTGGSVSTLTIQRTQQEDSAVYLCASSLDQGDAEAFFGQGTRLTVV.

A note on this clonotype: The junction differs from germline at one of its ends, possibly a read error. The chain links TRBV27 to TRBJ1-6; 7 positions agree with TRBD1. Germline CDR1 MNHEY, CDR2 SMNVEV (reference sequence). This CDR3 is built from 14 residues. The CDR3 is CASRPGQVNSPLYF. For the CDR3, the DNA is TGTGCCAGCAGACCCGGACAGGTTAATTCACCCCTCTACTTT.

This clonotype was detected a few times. CDR3 bases: TGTGCCAGCAGAGGGACAGATCTTGAAGCTTTCTTT. It codes for CASRGTDLEAFF. The chain carries TRBV7-9 and TRBJ1-1, with TRBD1 matching over 7 bases. Trimming at V came to 6 bases and at J to 7 bases, leaving 5 bases not matched to a gene. The CDR3 covers 12 residues. Germline CDR1 SEHNR, CDR2 FQNEAQ (reference sequence).

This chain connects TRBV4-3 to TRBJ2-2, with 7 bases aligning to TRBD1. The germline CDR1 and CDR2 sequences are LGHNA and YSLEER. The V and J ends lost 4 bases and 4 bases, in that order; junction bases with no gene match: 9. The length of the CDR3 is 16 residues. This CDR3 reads CASSPSLTGITGELFF. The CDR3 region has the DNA TGCGCCAGCAGCCCTTCCCTGACAGGGATCACCGGGGAGCTGTTTTTT.

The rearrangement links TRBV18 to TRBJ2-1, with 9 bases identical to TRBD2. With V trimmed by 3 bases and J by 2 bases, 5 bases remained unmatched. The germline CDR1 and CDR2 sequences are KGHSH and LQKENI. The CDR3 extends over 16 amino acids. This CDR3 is CASSPTAGGPYNEQFF. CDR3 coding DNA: TGTGCCAGCTCACCGACGGCGGGGGGGCCCTACAATGAGCAGTTCTTC.

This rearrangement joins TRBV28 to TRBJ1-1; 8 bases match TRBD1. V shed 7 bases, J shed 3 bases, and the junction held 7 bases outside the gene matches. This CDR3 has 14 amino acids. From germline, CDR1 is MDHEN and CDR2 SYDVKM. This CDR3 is CASTKTGADTEAFF. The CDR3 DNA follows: TGTGCCAGCACTAAGACAGGGGCGGACACTGAAGCTTTCTTT.

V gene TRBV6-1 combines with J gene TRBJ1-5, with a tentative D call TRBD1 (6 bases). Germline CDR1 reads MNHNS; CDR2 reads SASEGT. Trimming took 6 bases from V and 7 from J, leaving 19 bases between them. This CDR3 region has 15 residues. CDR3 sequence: CASRASQGLMQPQHF. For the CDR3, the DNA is TGTGCCAGCAGGGCATCACAGGGTTTGATGCAGCCCCAGCATTTT.

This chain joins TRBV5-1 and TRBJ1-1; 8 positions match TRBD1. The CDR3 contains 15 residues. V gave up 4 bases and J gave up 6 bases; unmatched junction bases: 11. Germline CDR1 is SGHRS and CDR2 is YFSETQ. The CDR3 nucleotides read TGCGCCAGCAGCCACTGGACAGGGAGAGACGCTGAAGCTTTCTTT. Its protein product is CASSHWTGRDAEAFF.

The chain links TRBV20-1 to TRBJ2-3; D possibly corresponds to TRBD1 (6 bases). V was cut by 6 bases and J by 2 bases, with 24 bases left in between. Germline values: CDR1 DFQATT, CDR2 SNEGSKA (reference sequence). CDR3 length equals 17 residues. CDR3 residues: CSAPAGEAPFITDTQYF. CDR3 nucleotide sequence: TGCAGTGCCCCAGCAGGGGAAGCTCCCTTCATCACAGATACGCAGTATTTT.

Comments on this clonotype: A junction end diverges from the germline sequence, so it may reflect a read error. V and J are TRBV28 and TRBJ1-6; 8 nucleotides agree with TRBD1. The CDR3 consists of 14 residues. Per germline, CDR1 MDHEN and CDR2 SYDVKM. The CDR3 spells CVSLRQGSNSPLHF. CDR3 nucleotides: TGTGTCAGCCTTCGACAGGGGTCTAATTCACCCCTCCACTTT.

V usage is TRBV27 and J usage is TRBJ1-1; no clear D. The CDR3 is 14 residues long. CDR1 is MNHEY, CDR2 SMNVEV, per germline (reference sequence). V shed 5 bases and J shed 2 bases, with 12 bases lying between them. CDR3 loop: CASSPIGGNTEAFF. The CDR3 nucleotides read TGTGCCAGCAGTCCGATTGGTGGAAACACTGAAGCTTTCTTT.

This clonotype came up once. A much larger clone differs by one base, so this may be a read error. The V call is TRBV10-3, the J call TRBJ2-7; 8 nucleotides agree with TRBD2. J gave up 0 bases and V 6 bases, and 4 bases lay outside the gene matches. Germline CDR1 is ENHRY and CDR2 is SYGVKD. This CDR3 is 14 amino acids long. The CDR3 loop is CAISIAGSSYEQYF. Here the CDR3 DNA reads TGTGCCATCAGCATAGCGGGGTCCTCCTACGAGCAGTACTTC.

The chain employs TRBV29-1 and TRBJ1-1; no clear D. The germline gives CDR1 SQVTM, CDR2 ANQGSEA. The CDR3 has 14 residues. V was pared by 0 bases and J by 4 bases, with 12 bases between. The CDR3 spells CSVEDPQVRTEAFF. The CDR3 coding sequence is TGCAGCGTTGAAGATCCCCAGGTTCGCACTGAAGCTTTCTTT.

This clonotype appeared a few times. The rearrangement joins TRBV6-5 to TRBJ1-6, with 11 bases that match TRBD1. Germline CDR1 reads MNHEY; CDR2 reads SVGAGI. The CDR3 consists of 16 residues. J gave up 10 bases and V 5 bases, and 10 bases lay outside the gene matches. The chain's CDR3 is CASSTLWTGGRSPLHF. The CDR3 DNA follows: TGTGCCAGCAGTACCCTGTGGACAGGGGGCAGGTCACCCCTCCACTTT.

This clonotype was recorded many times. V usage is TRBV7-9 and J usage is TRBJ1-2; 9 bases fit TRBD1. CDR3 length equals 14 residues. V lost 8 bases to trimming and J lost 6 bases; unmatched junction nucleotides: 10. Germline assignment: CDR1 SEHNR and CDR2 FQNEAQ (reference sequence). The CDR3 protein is CASGATGGVHGYTF. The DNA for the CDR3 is TGTGCCAGCGGAGCGACAGGGGGGGTTCATGGCTACACCTTC. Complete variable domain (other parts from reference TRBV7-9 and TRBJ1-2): DTGVSQNPRHKITKRGQNVTFRCDPISEHNRLYWYRQTLGQGPEFLTYFQNEAQLEKSRLLSDRFSAERPKGSFSTLEIQRTEQGDSAMYLCASGATGGVHGYTFGSGTRLTVV.

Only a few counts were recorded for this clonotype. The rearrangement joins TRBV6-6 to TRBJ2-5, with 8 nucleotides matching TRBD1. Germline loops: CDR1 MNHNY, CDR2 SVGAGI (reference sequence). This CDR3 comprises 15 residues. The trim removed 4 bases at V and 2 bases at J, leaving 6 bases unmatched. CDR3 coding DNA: TGTGCCAGCAGTTCACCTTGGGACAGGCAAGAGACCCAGTACTTC. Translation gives CASSSPWDRQETQYF.

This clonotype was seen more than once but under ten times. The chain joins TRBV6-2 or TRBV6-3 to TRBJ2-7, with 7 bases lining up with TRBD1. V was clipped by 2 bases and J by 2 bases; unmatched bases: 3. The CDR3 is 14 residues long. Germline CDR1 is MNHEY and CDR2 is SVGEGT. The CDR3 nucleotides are TGTGCCAGCAGTTACATGGGACAGCCCTACGAGCAGTACGTC. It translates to CASSYMGQPYEQYV.

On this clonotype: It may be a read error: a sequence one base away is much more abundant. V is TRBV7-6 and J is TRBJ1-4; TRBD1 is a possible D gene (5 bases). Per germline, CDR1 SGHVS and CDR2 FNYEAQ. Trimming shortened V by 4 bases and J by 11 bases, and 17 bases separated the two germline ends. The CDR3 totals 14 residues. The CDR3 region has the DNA TGTGCCAGCAGCTATTCCTCCGGGACTTCCAAACTGTTTTTT. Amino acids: CASSYSSGTSKLFF.

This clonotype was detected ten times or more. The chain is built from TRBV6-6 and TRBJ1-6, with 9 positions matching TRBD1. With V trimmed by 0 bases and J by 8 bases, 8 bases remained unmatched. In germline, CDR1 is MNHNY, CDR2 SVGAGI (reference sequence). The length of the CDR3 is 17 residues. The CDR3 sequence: CASSYSWDRVWDSPLHF. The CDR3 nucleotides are TGTGCCAGCAGTTACTCGTGGGACAGGGTTTGGGATTCACCCCTCCACTTT.

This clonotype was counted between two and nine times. The CDR3 is CASSQDDLQANYGYTF. CDR3 nucleotides: TGTGCCAGCAGCCAAGATGATCTACAGGCTAACTATGGCTACACCTTC. This chain uses TRBV4-2 with TRBJ1-2; TRBD1 might be the D (5 bases). V was pared by 0 bases and J by 0 bases, with 11 bases between. Germline CDR1 reads LGHNA; CDR2 reads YNFKEQ. The CDR3 extends over 16 amino acids.

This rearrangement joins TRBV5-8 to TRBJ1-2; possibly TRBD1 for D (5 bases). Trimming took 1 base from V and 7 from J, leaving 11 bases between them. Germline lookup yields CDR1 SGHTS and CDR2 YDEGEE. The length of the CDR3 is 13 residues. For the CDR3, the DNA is TGTGCCAGCAGCTTGTTCGGGGCAAGTGGCTACACCTTC. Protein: CASSLFGASGYTF.

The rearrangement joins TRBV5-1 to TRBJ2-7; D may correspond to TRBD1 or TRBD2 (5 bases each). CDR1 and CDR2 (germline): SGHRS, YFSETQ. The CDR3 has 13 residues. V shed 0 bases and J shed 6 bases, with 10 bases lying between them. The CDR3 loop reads CASSLESGLEQYF. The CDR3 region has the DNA TGCGCCAGCAGCTTGGAATCGGGGCTCGAGCAGTACTTC.

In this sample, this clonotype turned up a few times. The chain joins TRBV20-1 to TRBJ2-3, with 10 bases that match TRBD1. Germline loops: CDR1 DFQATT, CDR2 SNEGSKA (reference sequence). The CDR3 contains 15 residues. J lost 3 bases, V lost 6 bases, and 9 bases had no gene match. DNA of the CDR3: TGCAGTGCCTGGGACAGGGGTATTCTGACAGATACGCAGTATTTT. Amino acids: CSAWDRGILTDTQYF.

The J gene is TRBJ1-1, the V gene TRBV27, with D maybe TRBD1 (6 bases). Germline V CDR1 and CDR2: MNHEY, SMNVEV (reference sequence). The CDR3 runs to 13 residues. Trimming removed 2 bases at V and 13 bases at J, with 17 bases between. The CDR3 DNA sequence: TGTGCCAGCAGTTTACCTGGGGGCCTCGTTTGTTTCTTT. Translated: CASSLPGGLVCFF.

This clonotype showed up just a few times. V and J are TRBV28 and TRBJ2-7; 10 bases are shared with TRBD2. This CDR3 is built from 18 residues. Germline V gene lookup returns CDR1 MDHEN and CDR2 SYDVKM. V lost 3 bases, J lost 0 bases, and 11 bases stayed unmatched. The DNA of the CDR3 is TGTGCCAGCAGTTTGGGTCCCATCGGGACTAGCGCCTCCTACGAGCAGTACGTC. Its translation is CASSLGPIGTSASYEQYV.

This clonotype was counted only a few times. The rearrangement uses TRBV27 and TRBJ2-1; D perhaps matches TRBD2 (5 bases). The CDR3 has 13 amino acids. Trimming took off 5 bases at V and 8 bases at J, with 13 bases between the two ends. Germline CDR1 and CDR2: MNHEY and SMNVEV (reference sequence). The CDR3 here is CASSRPPGDEQFF. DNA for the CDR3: TGTGCCAGCAGTCGTCCGCCCGGGGATGAGCAGTTCTTC.

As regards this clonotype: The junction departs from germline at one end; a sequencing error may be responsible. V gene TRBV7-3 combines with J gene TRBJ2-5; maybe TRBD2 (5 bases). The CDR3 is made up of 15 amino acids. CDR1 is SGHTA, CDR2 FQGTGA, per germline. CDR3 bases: TGTGCCAACAGCTTATCAGTTGTATCGGGGAAGACCCAGTACTTC. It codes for CANSLSVVSGKTQYF.

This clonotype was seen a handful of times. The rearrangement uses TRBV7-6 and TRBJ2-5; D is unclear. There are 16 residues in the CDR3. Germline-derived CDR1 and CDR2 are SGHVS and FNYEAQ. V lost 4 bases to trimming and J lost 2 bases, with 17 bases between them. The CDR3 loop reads CASSSEGRARQETQYF. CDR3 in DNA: TGTGCCAGCAGCTCTGAAGGAAGGGCCCGACAAGAGACCCAGTACTTC.